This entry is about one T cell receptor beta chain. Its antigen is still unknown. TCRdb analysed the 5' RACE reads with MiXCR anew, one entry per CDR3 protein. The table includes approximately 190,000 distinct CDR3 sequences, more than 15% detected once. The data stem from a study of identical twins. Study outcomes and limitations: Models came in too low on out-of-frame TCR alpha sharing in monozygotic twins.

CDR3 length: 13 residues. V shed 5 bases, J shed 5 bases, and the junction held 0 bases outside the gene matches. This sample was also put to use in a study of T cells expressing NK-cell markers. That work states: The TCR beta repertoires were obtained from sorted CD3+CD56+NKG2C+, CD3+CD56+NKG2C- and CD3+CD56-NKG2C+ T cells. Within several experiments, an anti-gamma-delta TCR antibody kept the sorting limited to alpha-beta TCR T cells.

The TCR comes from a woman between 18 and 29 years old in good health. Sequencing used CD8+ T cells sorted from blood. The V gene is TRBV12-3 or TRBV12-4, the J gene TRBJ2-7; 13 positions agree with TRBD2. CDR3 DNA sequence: TGTGCCAGCAGTGGGACTAGCGGGAACGAGCAGTACTTC. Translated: CASSGTSGNEQYF.